This T cell receptor beta chain appears in the sequencing data of a study of cytomegalovirus exposure and HLA in healthy donors. In the study overall: Previous work identified 120 million or so unique TCR beta sequences from around 200 million T cells.

About this clone: Its cognate antigen is unknown.

This CDR3 has 14 residues. CDR1 and CDR2 (germline): ENHRY, SYGVKD. J gave up 8 bases and V 2 bases, and 7 bases lay outside the gene matches. 60 Vbeta and 13 Jbeta primers were used in PCR. Per the study methods: Later work found approximately 87 million unique TCR beta chains, with roughly 11 million shared. The table came from immunoSEQ multiplex PCR; TCRdb's copy has only in-frame clones and leaves some out. The D gene and trimming were derived from the DNA, and the V and J assignments and clone size from that table. Its clone listing holds 150,000 to 200,000 clones. Overall study findings and caveats: According to the study, about 180 TCR beta chains were cytomegalovirus-associated. When the data were analyzed later, several of the most significant clusters appeared to be linked to common viral pathogens.

The chain couples TRBV10-3 to TRBJ1-1; 8 bases map to TRBD1. Sequencing input: PBMCs. This receptor was identified in a boy younger than 18 in good health and CMV-seronegative. The CDR3, as DNA: TGTGCCATCAGTGAGCCAGGACAGGGCTGGGAAGCTTTCTTT. Protein product: CAISEPGQGWEAFF.